Each of the 20 T cell receptor beta chains below was sequenced from the same sample in a study of blood T cells in healthy people across ages (dated by TCRdb to the mid-2010s). Preparation of the library involved 5' RACE. Sequencer: Illumina HiSeq 2500. A second PCR of 7 to 11 cycles was performed with a sample-barcoded 5' primer and a J-beta primer mix. TCRdb reworked the public reads: Q25 trimming with fastp, MiXCR clone assembly, productive beta chains retained. All rows with the same CDR3 protein become a single entry with the most common DNA and genes. In this sample the table shows 800,000 to 950,000 distinct CDR3 sequences, 45% to 50% of which occur a single time. The top ten clonotypes cover around an eighth of the sample. The sequenced sample was blood. These TCRs come from a man younger than 40 in good health.

The chain has TRBV5-1 and TRBJ2-5; D is uncertain. Germline CDR1 is SGHRS and CDR2 is YFSETQ. Trimming stripped 6 bases from V and 2 bases from J, with 17 bases between. The CDR3 is 15 amino acids. The CDR3 coding sequence is TGCGCCAGCACCCCGTCCGGTTTTAGTCAAGAGACCCAGTACTTC. It yields the protein CASTPSGFSQETQYF.

The chain carries TRBV3-1 and TRBJ2-5; D gene uncertain. Germline V lookup: CDR1 LGHDT, CDR2 YNNKEL (reference sequence). This CDR3 comprises 13 residues. The ends were cut back, 5 bases at V and 5 bases at J, with 12 bases in the middle. The CDR3 protein is CASSARLVETQYF. The CDR3 region has the DNA TGTGCCAGCAGCGCCCGATTGGTTGAGACCCAGTACTTC.

A few counts support this clonotype. This chain links TRBV28 with TRBJ2-3, with 8 positions matching TRBD1. V dropped 5 bases and J dropped 10; count of bases not matched to a gene: 2. This CDR3 comprises 11 residues. Looked up from germline, CDR1 is MDHEN and CDR2 is SYDVKM. In DNA, the CDR3 is TGTGCCAGCAGTGAACAGGGGGCGCAGTATTTT. Translating gives CASSEQGAQYF.

This clonotype was counted a few times. The rearrangement joins TRBV14 to TRBJ2-7; no reliable D call. With 0 bases removed from V and 3 bases from J, the gap between germline ends came to 12 bases. Germline values: CDR1 SGHDN, CDR2 FVKESK. This CDR3 is 15 amino acids long. The CDR3 sequence: CASSQDGRADYEQYF. CDR3 nucleotide sequence: TGTGCCAGCAGCCAAGATGGAAGGGCGGACTACGAGCAGTACTTC.

This clonotype was counted a single time. The chain has TRBV7-2 and TRBJ1-1; no reliable D call. The CDR3 loop spans 14 amino acids. Per the germline V gene, CDR1 is SGHTA and CDR2 is FQGNSA. V was cut by 5 bases and J by 7 bases, with 17 bases left in between. DNA of the CDR3: TGTGCCAGCAGCGTAGGCGAGGGCGGGATTGAAGCTTTCTTT. This encodes CASSVGEGGIEAFF.

This sequence joins TRBV4-3 and TRBJ2-5, with unresolved D. The CDR3 spans 14 residues. Germline loops: CDR1 LGHNA, CDR2 YSLEER. Trimming cost V 0 bases and J 4 bases, with 9 bases left between them. The CDR3 DNA reads as TGCGCCAGCAGCCAAGAGAACAGACCAGAGACCCAGTACTTC. Amino acids: CASSQENRPETQYF.

V and J are TRBV7-9 and TRBJ2-7, with D perhaps TRBD1 (5 bases). CDR1 and CDR2 (germline): SEHNR, FQNEAQ (reference sequence). V dropped 4 bases and J dropped 5 bases, with 12 bases sitting between them. The CDR3 is 13 residues long. DNA of the CDR3: TGTGCCAGCAGCTCTGGGGCCGCCGACGAGCAGTACTTC. Translation gives CASSSGAADEQYF.

CDR3 sequence: CSARVQPQETQYF. In nucleotides, the CDR3 is TGCAGTGCTAGAGTACAGCCCCAAGAGACCCAGTACTTC. The chain carries TRBV20-1 and TRBJ2-5; no firm D call. CDR3 size: 13 residues. The V end was cut by 1 base, the J end by 1 base, with 7 bases between. Germline lookup yields CDR1 DFQATT and CDR2 SNEGSKA (reference sequence).

This chain links TRBV2 with TRBJ1-4; D perhaps matches TRBD1 (6 bases). CDR1 is SNHLY, CDR2 FYNNEI, per germline. This CDR3 spans 15 amino acids. Trimming removed 10 bases at V and 6 bases at J, with 21 bases between. This CDR3 reads CAITFRDIRDEKLFF. The CDR3 nucleotides read TGTGCCATCACATTCCGGGACATCAGGGATGAAAAACTGTTTTTT.

A few counts support this clonotype. The rearrangement links TRBV3-1 to TRBJ2-3; possibly TRBD1 for D (5 bases). The CDR3 runs to 16 residues. Trimming left V 5 bases short and J 4 bases short, with 19 bases between. The germline V gene has CDR1 LGHDT and CDR2 YNNKEL (reference sequence). The CDR3 region is CASSSFVDTGPDTQYF. In nucleotides, the CDR3 is TGTGCCAGCAGCTCCTTTGTGGACACGGGCCCAGATACGCAGTATTTT.

J is TRBJ1-5 and V is TRBV10-3; tentative D call: TRBD1 (5 bases). Germline CDR1 and CDR2: ENHRY and SYGVKD. CDR3 size: 14 residues. The ends were cut back, 2 bases at V and 7 bases at J, with 12 bases in the middle. The CDR3 DNA reads as TGTGCCATCAGTGAGGGGCAGGGTGGACAGCCCCAGCATTTT. Its protein is CAISEGQGGQPQHF.

The gene calls are TRBV4-2 and TRBJ1-2, with D possibly matching TRBD1 (5 bases). V was cut by 4 bases and J by 1 base, with 10 bases left in between. Germline V gene data show CDR1 as LGHNA and CDR2 as YNFKEQ. The CDR3 has 14 residues. CDR3 sequence: CASSPETVNYGYTF. DNA for the CDR3: TGTGCCAGCAGCCCTGAGACAGTTAACTATGGCTACACCTTC.

The chain carries TRBV7-9 and TRBJ2-1; possibly TRBD2 for D (5 bases). Trimming shortened V by 5 bases and J by 0 bases, and 11 bases separated the two germline ends. The CDR3 covers 15 residues. The germline CDR1 and CDR2 sequences are SEHNR and FQNEAQ (reference sequence). The CDR3 here is CASSRGSSSYNEQFF. Written as DNA, the CDR3 is TGTGCCAGCAGCAGAGGGTCAAGCTCCTACAATGAGCAGTTCTTC.

The J gene is TRBJ2-1, the V gene TRBV5-1, with D possibly TRBD2 on 5 matching bases. With the DNA end fitting TRBJ2-7 better, the J assignment may be wrong. Germline V gives CDR1 SGHRS, CDR2 YFSETQ. The CDR3 runs 14 residues. CDR3 protein: CASSFSGAYNGQYF. The CDR3 DNA is TGCGCCAGCAGCTTCAGCGGCGCCTACAATGGGCAGTACTTC.

The V call is TRBV6-1, the J call TRBJ2-5; TRBD2 might be the D (5 bases). The end of the DNA fits TRBJ2-7 better, so the J call may be wrong. Germline values: CDR1 MNHNS, CDR2 SASEGT. This CDR3 comprises 15 residues. CDR3 region: CASSEVDLGAYEQYF. The CDR3 region has the DNA TGTGCCAGCAGTGAAGTGGACTTGGGCGCCTACGAGCAGTACTTC.

This clonotype was counted between two and nine times. The chain combines TRBV20-1 with TRBJ2-7; the match to TRBD2 covers 11 bases. Germline V gene sequence: CDR1 DFQATT, CDR2 SNEGSKA (reference sequence). The CDR3 is made up of 15 amino acids. Germline trimming cut 0 bases from V and 4 bases from J; bases unmatched to any gene: 5. The CDR3 nucleotides are TGCAGTGCTAGAGATGGCGCTAGCGGGGGGTACGAGCAGTACTTC. Amino acid sequence: CSARDGASGGYEQYF.

The table lists this clonotype with a few counts. J is TRBJ1-2 and V is TRBV6-5; D remains unclear. Germline V lookup: CDR1 MNHEY, CDR2 SVGAGI. The CDR3 covers 12 residues. The V and J ends lost 7 bases and 3 bases respectively, with 9 bases between them. The CDR3 sequence: CASKGSHYGYTF. The CDR3 DNA sequence: TGTGCCAGCAAGGGCAGCCACTATGGCTACACCTTC.

The V and J genes are TRBV7-9 and TRBJ2-5; possibly TRBD1 or TRBD2 for D (5 bases each). This CDR3 comprises 12 residues. The V gene lost 3 bases and the J gene lost 11 bases, with 13 bases spanning the gap. Germline V gene sequence: CDR1 SEHNR, CDR2 FQNEAQ (reference sequence). The CDR3 region has the DNA TGTGCCAGCAGCTTTCAGTTGGGGGAGCAGTACTTC. It specifies CASSFQLGEQYF.

The gene calls are TRBV12-3 or TRBV12-4 and TRBJ2-3; D may be TRBD1 or TRBD2 (5 bases each). The germline V and J ends were trimmed by 2 bases and 0 bases, with 12 bases remaining between them. CDR3 size: 16 residues. The CDR3 DNA is TGTGCCAGCAGTTTATCAGGGACGACTAGCACAGATACGCAGTATTTT. Its protein product is CASSLSGTTSTDTQYF.

This rearrangement joins TRBV5-6 to TRBJ2-7, with D maybe TRBD2 (6 bases). The CDR3 is 15 residues long. The V gene's germline CDR1 is SGHDT and CDR2 YYEEEE. V gave up 7 bases and J gave up 3 bases, with 20 bases separating them. This chain's CDR3 is CASLRGPGGDYEQYF. DNA for the CDR3: TGTGCCAGCTTGAGAGGTCCAGGAGGGGACTACGAGCAGTACTTC. Using reference TRBV5-6 and TRBJ2-7 for the parts outside the CDR3, the full variable domain is DAGVTQSPTHLIKTRGQQVTLRCSPKSGHDTVSWYQQALGQGPQFIFQYYEEEERQRGNFPDRFSGHQFPNYSSELNVNALLLGDSALYLCASLRGPGGDYEQYFGPGTRLTVT.